This TCR beta chain was observed in a study of human CD4 T cells and Enterobacteriaceae. The CDR3 length is 15 residues. V was clipped by 7 bases and J by 0 bases; unmatched bases: 8. Germline CDR1 reads MNHNS; CDR2 reads SASEGT. Sequencing used immunoSEQ multiplex PCR; TCRdb keeps in-frame clones, though not all of them. Here the sample spans several hundred clones, about 37% being singletons. After about 6-7 days, proliferating activated T cells were FACS-sorted as CFSE-low CD25+ ICOS+ cells. Sorted memory CD4+ T cells were CFSE-labeled and cultured 2:1 with irradiated antigen-pulsed autologous monocytes. The memory gate held CD4+ cells that were not CD45RA+CCR7+CD95- naive cells, over 95% pure.

Sequenced sample: bacteria-reactive CD4+ T cells grown in culture. Subset: CFSE-low proliferating memory CD4 T cells sorted after in vitro stimulation with a heat-inactivated bacterium or M. tuberculosis lysate. The sequence came from a human donor in good health. The gene calls are TRBV6-1 and TRBJ2-5; 7 positions match TRBD2. The CDR3 loop is CASIRVAGDQETQYF. CDR3 DNA: TGTGCCAGCATAAGGGTAGCGGGCGACCAAGAGACCCAGTACTTC.